This T cell receptor (beta chain) was obtained from a study of blood T cell repertoires in COVID-19 (TCRdb year 2020). Looking at the study overall: Collaborator samples came from the United States, Italy and Spain and covered acute and convalescent phases of COVID-19. The material from the prospective study consisted of cDNA or gDNA derived from T cells, B-cell-depleted T cells, or PBMCs. The repertoires were released in a freely available public database meant as a resource for research on the immune response to SARS-CoV-2. A de-identified subject ID, COVID-19 status, age in years and sex were almost always included in the sample metadata. Where HLA class I and class II types were available, the types were taken from metadata supplied by the sample provider, not from assay-based typing. Deeply sampled blood TCRbeta repertoires from subjects exposed to, actively infected with, or recovered from COVID-19 were included in the dataset. Samples were obtained from the ongoing ImmuneRACE study (first 160 participants) and from some 1,300 subjects provided by 6 global collaborators. The investigation overall reported the following: The quantity of clinical and demographic metadata differed by source and by participant and was supplied without curation.

As concerns this clone: Its antigen specificity is not known. Per-base qualities were not stored, and no clone one base away is much larger.

Collaborating institutions collected whole blood in K2EDTA tubes following their own protocols. For TCRbeta analysis, collaborators shipped samples as frozen whole blood, isolated PBMCs, or DNA extracted from either of those sample types. TCRbeta CDR3 regions were amplified from genomic DNA using the immunoSEQ Assay, a bias-controlled multiplex PCR. The original pipeline was this. The number of nucleated cells in each sample was estimated from the amplification of reference gene primers within the assay. Sequence reads were collapsed and filtered to measure the absolute abundance of every unique TCRbeta CDR3 rearrangement. For each sample, productive Simpson clonality was calculated as the square root of Simpson's diversity index over productive rearrangements. This immuneACCESS table, as held by TCRdb, lists in-frame sequences with V and J called but not all clones. Of the missing ones, under half trace to an unresolved V gene in checked studies; the others have no known cause. From that table come the V and J calls and clone size; the DNA was used to work out D and trimming. The sample has 60,000 to 65,000 clones on record, 70% to 85% of them singletons. The ten largest clones capture 20% of the sample.

What was sequenced was peripheral blood. The TCR originated in a woman older than 75 with active or convalescent COVID-19.

The nucleotides are TGTGCCAGCAGCTCGGGGGACTCCTATAATTCACCCCTCCACTTT. It translates to CASSSGDSYNSPLHF. This sequence uses TRBV7-9 and TRBJ1-6; a weak D assignment points to TRBD1 (5 bases agree). A distance of 7 bases separates the germline ends of V and J, which lose 4 bases and 0 bases respectively. The germline V gene (reference sequence) yields SEHNR for CDR1 and FQNEAQ for CDR2. The CDR3 holds 15 amino acids from the cysteine to the phenylalanine. Only the CDR3 region is kept as DNA, spanning 45 bases read in frame from base 1.